Sequencing of this T cell receptor beta chain was carried out in a study of tumor-infiltrating lymphocytes in oesophageal squamous cell carcinoma. Per the germline V gene, CDR1 is SGHVT and CDR2 is SQSDAQ. The CDR3 totals 19 residues, both ends included. A word on this clonotype: The CDR3 does not close with the conserved phenylalanine or tryptophan, likely indicating a read error. The DNA is left out, because the CDR3 cannot be placed on it with certainty; the CDR3 is given as TCRdb lists it.

MiXCR, run by TCRdb on the PCR reads, gives a single entry per CDR3 protein. The data contain around 20,000 distinct CDR3 sequences, around 38% of them singletons. This chain connects TRBV7-4 to TRBJ2-1; TRBD1 is the table's D call and was not checked against the DNA. Sequenced: normal esophageal tissue next to the tumor. The receptor was derived from a male donor with esophageal squamous cell carcinoma. CDR3 residues: CASSFLPTSSGANVLTFGA.